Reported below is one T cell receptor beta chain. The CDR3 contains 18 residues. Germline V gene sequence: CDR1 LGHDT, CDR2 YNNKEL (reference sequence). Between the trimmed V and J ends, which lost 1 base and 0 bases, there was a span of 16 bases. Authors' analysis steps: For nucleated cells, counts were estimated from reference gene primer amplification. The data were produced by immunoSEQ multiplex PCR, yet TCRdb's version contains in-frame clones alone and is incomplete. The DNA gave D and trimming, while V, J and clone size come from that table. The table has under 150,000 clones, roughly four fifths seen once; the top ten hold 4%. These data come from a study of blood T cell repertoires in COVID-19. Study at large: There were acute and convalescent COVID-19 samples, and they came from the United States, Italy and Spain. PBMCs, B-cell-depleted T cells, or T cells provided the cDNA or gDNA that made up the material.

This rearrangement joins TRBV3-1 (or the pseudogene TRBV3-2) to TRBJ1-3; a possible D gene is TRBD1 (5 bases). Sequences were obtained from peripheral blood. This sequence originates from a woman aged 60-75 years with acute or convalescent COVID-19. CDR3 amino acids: CASSQGRGMGLSGNTIYF. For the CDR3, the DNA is TGTGCCAGCAGCCAAGGGCGGGGGATGGGACTCTCTGGAAACACCATATATTTT.